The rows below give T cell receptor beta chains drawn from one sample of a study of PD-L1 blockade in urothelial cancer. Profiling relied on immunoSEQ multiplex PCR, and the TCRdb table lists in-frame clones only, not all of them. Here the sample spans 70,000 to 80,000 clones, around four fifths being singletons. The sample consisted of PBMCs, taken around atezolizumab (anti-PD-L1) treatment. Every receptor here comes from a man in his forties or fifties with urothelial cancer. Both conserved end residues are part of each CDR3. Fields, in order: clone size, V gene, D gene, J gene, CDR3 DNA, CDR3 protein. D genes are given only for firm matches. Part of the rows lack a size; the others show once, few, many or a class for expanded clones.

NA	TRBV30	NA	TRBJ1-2	TGTGCCTGGGAGGGTCAGGAGGGTGGCTACACCTTC	CAWEGQEGGYTF
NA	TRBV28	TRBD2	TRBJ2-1	TGTGTGGCGGGAGAGGCCCTAAATGAGCAGTTCTTC	CVAGEALNEQFF
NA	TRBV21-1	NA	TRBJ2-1	TGTGCCAGCAGCGAGAGGATAGGAAACCACAATGAGCAGTTCTTC	CASSERIGNHNEQFF
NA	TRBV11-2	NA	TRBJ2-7	TGTGCCAGCAGCTTAGTGAGGCAGGGCGGCTACGAGCAGTACTTC	CASSLVRQGGYEQYF
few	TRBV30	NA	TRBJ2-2	TGTGCCTGGGAGGAGAACACCGGGGAGCTGTTTTTT	CAWEENTGELFF
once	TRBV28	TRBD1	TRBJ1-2	TGTGCCAGCAGTTCCCCTCCGACAGGGGGGCAGTATGGCTACACCTTC	CASSSPPTGGQYGYTF
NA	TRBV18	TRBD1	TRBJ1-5	TGTGCCAGCTCGGGACAGGACAATCAGCCCCAGCATTTT	CASSGQDNQPQHF
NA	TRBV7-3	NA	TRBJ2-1	TGTGCCAGCAGCTCTTCGGGACTTTACAATGAGCAGTTCTTC	CASSSSGLYNEQFF
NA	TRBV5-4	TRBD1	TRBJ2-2	TGTGCCAGCAGCCCTCGGACAGGGCCCGGGGAGCTGTTTTTT	CASSPRTGPGELFF
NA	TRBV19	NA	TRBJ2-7	TGTGCCAGTAGTATAACTGAGGACTACGAGCAGTACTTC	CASSITEDYEQYF
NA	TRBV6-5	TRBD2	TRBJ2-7	TGTGCCAGCAGTTACGCGACTAGCGGTCCCTACGAGCAGTACTTC	CASSYATSGPYEQYF
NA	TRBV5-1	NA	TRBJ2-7	TGCGCCAGCAGCTTGGCAGGAGGGAGCTCCTACGAGCAGTACTTC	CASSLAGGSSYEQYF
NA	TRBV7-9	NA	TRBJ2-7	TGTGCCAGCGGTCACAAAACCTACGAGCAGTACTTC	CASGHKTYEQYF
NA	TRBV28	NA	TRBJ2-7	TGTGCCAGCAGTGTACCGGTGAGGTACGAGCAGTACTTC	CASSVPVRYEQYF
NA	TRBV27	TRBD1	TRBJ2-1	TGTGCCAGCAGTCGGACAGGGCGCTTTGAGCAGTTCTTC	CASSRTGRFEQFF
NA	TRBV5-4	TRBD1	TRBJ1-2	TGTGCCAGCAGCTTGTGGGACAGGCATGGCTACACCTTC	CASSLWDRHGYTF
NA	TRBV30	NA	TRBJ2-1	TGTGCCTGGAGTGTACGCGGTGAGCAGTTCTTC	CAWSVRGEQFF
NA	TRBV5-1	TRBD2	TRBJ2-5	TGCGCCAGCAGCCTACAGGGTGGGACTAGTTATGAGACCCAGTACTTC	CASSLQGGTSYETQYF
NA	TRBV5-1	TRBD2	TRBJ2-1	TGCGCCAGCAGCTTGGCGGCGGGAGCCGGCAATGAGCAGTTCTTC	CASSLAAGAGNEQFF
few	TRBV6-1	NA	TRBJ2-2	TGTGCCAGCAGTGAACTGCAGAGGGAGCTGTTTTTT	CASSELQRELFF
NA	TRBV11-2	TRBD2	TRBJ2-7	TGTGCCAGCAGCCCTTCCCGAGCAGCGGGAGGGCCCCTGAACTACGAGCAGTACTTC	CASSPSRAAGGPLNYEQYF